The clone carrying this T cell receptor beta chain was recorded only once. The sample comes from a study of cytotoxic CD8 clonotypes in ibrutinib-treated CLL. V was clipped by 6 bases and J by 6 bases; unmatched bases: 5. The CDR3 length is 14 residues. The germline CDR1 and CDR2 sequences are ENHRY and SYGVKD. TCRdb keeps only in-frame clones here, not all; method: immunoSEQ multiplex PCR. Of 200,000 or so clones in the sample, roughly 79% were seen once. The receptor was derived from a human donor with chronic lymphocytic leukemia. The chain recombines TRBV10-3 with TRBJ1-4; 9 nucleotides align to TRBD1. Sequences were derived from PBMCs, sampled after 12 months of ibrutinib treatment. The CDR3 is CAIRPQGAHEKLFF. The CDR3 DNA follows: TGTGCCATCAGGCCACAGGGGGCGCATGAAAAACTGTTTTTT.